A single sample is the source of the 2 T cell receptor beta chains below, sequenced in a study of cytomegalovirus exposure and HLA in healthy donors. The PCR made use of 60 Vbeta and 13 Jbeta primers. Repertoires were generated with immunoSEQ multiplex PCR, while TCRdb's copy carries only in-frame clones and drops some. The sample lists about 200,000 clones, about 81% occurring once. Sequencing was performed on PBMCs. These receptors all stem from a woman between 50 and 59 years old in good health and CMV-seropositive.

The chain couples TRBV2 to TRBJ2-1; no firm D call. This CDR3 is 14 amino acids long. Between the trimmed V and J ends, which lost 0 bases and 5 bases, there was a span of 8 bases. Germline V gene data show CDR1 as SNHLY and CDR2 as FYNNEI. The CDR3: CASSEAFYHNEQFF. The CDR3 DNA sequence: TGTGCCAGCAGTGAAGCGTTCTACCACAATGAGCAGTTCTTC.

The J gene is TRBJ2-7, the V gene TRBV28; 11 bases line up with TRBD2. Losses at the gene ends were 3 bases for V and 7 bases for J; bases not matched to a gene: 8. This CDR3 spans 15 amino acids. Germline loops: CDR1 MDHEN, CDR2 SYDVKM. CDR3 loop: CASSFQLAGAGEQYF. The CDR3 bases are TGTGCCAGCAGTTTCCAACTAGCGGGGGCCGGGGAGCAGTACTTC. Full variable domain (rest looked up from reference TRBV28 and TRBJ2-7): DVKVTQSSRYLVKRTGEKVFLECVQDMDHENMFWYRQDPGLGLRLIYFSYDVKMKEKGDIPEGYSVSREKKERFSLILESASTNQTSMYLCASSFQLAGAGEQYFGPGTRLTVT.